These 5 T cell receptor beta chains originate from one sample sequenced in a study of CD8+ T cells in alopecia areata. Specified treatment: oral pan-JAK inhibitor, 5-10 mg twice daily. Sequencing templates came from extracted RNA that was reverse transcribed into cDNA. The assay was immunoSEQ multiplex PCR, and TCRdb's table has in-frame clones only and misses some. The repertoire has 200,000 to 250,000 clones, around three fifths of them found once; the top ten carry around 4.3%. Material: CD4+ T cells sorted from blood, obtained at week 4, from a patient treated with tofacitinib. The source of these receptors is a human donor with alopecia areata.

The gene calls are TRBV6-5 and TRBJ2-7; maybe TRBD1 (7 bases). The ends were cut back, 6 bases at V and 4 bases at J, with 19 bases in the middle. CDR1 and CDR2 (germline): MNHEY, SVGAGI. The CDR3 extends over 15 amino acids. The CDR3 spells CASSPGTEGRYEQYF. The CDR3 bases are TGTGCCAGCAGCCCCGGGACAGAGGGGAGGTACGAGCAGTACTTC.

The rearrangement joins TRBV6-5 to TRBJ2-7, with TRBD1 matching 9 bases. Trimming at V came to 5 bases and at J to 6 bases, leaving 5 bases not matched to a gene. This CDR3 has 13 amino acids. Germline assignment: CDR1 MNHEY and CDR2 SVGAGI. The CDR3 loop reads CASSNLGQGEQYF. In nucleotides, the CDR3 is TGTGCCAGCAGTAACCTGGGACAGGGCGAGCAGTACTTC.

The chain recombines TRBV4-2 with TRBJ2-5; TRBD2 agrees at 8 bases. The CDR3 runs 16 residues. The germline V gene has CDR1 LGHNA and CDR2 YNFKEQ. With V trimmed by 0 bases and J by 1 base, 4 bases remained unmatched. CDR3 sequence (DNA): TGTGCCAGCAGCCAAGAGGGACTAGGGATCCAAGAGACCCAGTACTTC. It yields the protein CASSQEGLGIQETQYF.

This clone has only a few counts. The chain joins TRBV29-1 to TRBJ1-1; D is unclear. Germline V gene data show CDR1 as SQVTM and CDR2 as ANQGSEA. Trimming took off 7 bases at V and 2 bases at J, with 14 bases between the two ends. This CDR3 has 13 residues. Here the CDR3 DNA reads TGCAGCGCCTTGAGCGGGGTAAACACTGAAGCTTTCTTT. Protein product: CSALSGVNTEAFF.

The sample holds a few counts of this clone. The V call is TRBV5-1, the J call TRBJ1-1; a possible D gene is TRBD1 (5 bases). This CDR3 is built from 13 residues. Germline lookup yields CDR1 SGHRS and CDR2 YFSETQ. V shed 10 bases and J shed 0 bases, with 13 bases lying between them. CDR3 DNA sequence: TGCGCCGTACGTGAGGGGATGAACACTGAAGCTTTCTTT. This sequence encodes CAVREGMNTEAFF.